The 23 T cell receptor beta chains reported below all come from one sample, sequenced in a study of PD-L1 blockade in urothelial cancer. This sample's time point: peripheral blood 6 weeks after treatment start. TCRdb keeps only in-frame clones here, not all; method: immunoSEQ multiplex PCR. The sample shows approximately 30,000 clones, about 88% of them seen only once. Material: PBMCs, obtained around atezolizumab (anti-PD-L1) treatment. These receptors were taken from a man aged 80 or over with urothelial cancer.

The chain joins TRBV18 to TRBJ1-4; D call uncertain. V lost 3 bases, J lost 2 bases, and 13 bases lay in between. This CDR3 is 16 amino acids long. Germline assignment: CDR1 KGHSH and CDR2 LQKENI. Here the CDR3 DNA reads TGTGCCAGCTCACCGCCCCGGGGAAGGACTAATGAAAAACTGTTTTTT. Amino acid sequence: CASSPPRGRTNEKLFF.

V and J are TRBV7-2 and TRBJ1-5, with D hard to call. The ends were cut back, 2 bases at V and 2 bases at J, with 4 bases in the middle. From germline, CDR1 is SGHTA and CDR2 FQGNSA. The CDR3 totals 13 residues. CDR3 sequence reads: CASSLFGNQPQHF. CDR3 nucleotides: TGTGCCAGCAGCTTATTCGGCAATCAGCCCCAGCATTTT.

This chain links TRBV5-4 with TRBJ2-6; D remains unclear. Trimming shortened V by 1 base and J by 0 bases, and 8 bases separated the two germline ends. The CDR3 is 16 residues long. The germline V gene has CDR1 SGHNT and CDR2 YYREEE (reference sequence). The DNA of the CDR3 is TGTGCCAGCAGCTTGCGGAGTAGCTCTGGGGCCAACGTCCTGACTTTC. This codes for CASSLRSSSGANVLTF. Variable domain in full (rest from reference TRBV5-4 and TRBJ2-6): ETGVTQSPTHLIKTRGQQVTLRCSSQSGHNTVSWYQQALGQGPQFIFQYYREEENGRGNFPPRFSGLQFPNYSSELNVNALELDDSALYLCASSLRSSSGANVLTFGAGSRLTVL.

This rearrangement joins TRBV6-4 to TRBJ2-7; tentatively, D is TRBD2 (5 bases). The germline V and J ends were trimmed by 5 bases and 5 bases, with 10 bases remaining between them. The CDR3 is made up of 12 amino acids. Per germline, CDR1 MRHNA and CDR2 SNTAGT. DNA for the CDR3: TGTGCCAGCAGTATGGAGGACCACGAGCAGTACTTC. Protein sequence: CASSMEDHEQYF.

This sequence joins TRBV10-3 and TRBJ1-4, with D possibly matching TRBD1 (5 bases). V was cut by 3 bases and J by 3 bases, with 8 bases left in between. Per the germline V gene, CDR1 is ENHRY and CDR2 is SYGVKD. This CDR3 region has 14 residues. The CDR3, as DNA: TGTGCCATCAGTGACAGGGCCCCTAATGAAAAACTGTTTTTT. Encoded protein: CAISDRAPNEKLFF.

The V gene is TRBV10-1, the J gene TRBJ2-7, with TRBD2 as a possible D gene (6 bases). The CDR3 contains 15 residues. Germline values: CDR1 WNHNN, CDR2 SYGVQD (reference sequence). The V gene lost 5 bases and the J gene lost 1 base, with 15 bases spanning the gap. CDR3 region: CASSPLGRESYEQYF. CDR3 DNA sequence: TGCGCCAGCAGTCCTCTTGGACGGGAGTCCTACGAGCAGTACTTC.

The rearrangement links TRBV29-1 to TRBJ2-7; TRBD1 agrees at 8 bases. The V and J ends lost 7 bases and 2 bases, in that order; junction bases with no gene match: 4. Germline loops: CDR1 SQVTM, CDR2 ANQGSEA. The CDR3 consists of 12 residues. The CDR3 loop is CSGAQGAYEQYF. The CDR3 nucleotides read TGCAGCGGTGCACAGGGGGCCTACGAGCAGTACTTC.

The V gene is TRBV14, the J gene TRBJ2-2; the D gene is possibly TRBD2 (6 bases). From germline, CDR1 is SGHDN and CDR2 FVKESK. The CDR3 length is 17 residues. The V end was cut by 0 bases, the J end by 3 bases, with 14 bases between. CDR3 coding DNA: TGTGCCAGCAGCCAAGATCGGGGTAGCGGCCACACCGGGGAGCTGTTTTTT. Encoded protein: CASSQDRGSGHTGELFF.

The chain links TRBV5-6 to TRBJ2-7; possibly TRBD2 for D (6 bases). V was clipped by 3 bases and J by 4 bases, with 23 bases between them. Germline loops: CDR1 SGHDT, CDR2 YYEEEE. This CDR3 has 17 residues. The CDR3 coding sequence is TGTGCCAGCAGCTCGAGGTTTGGGCGGGACGGATCTTACGAGCAGTACTTC. Amino acids: CASSSRFGRDGSYEQYF.

This chain connects TRBV5-4 to TRBJ1-5; no clear D. The CDR3 length is 13 residues. Germline V lookup: CDR1 SGHNT, CDR2 YYREEE (reference sequence). V was pared by 0 bases and J by 5 bases, with 6 bases between. Written as DNA, the CDR3 is TGTGCCAGCAGCTTGGACGGTGATCAGCCCCAGCATTTT. Its translation: CASSLDGDQPQHF.

The V gene is TRBV25-1, the J gene TRBJ1-2, with D maybe TRBD1 (5 bases). The CDR3 has 12 residues. Germline-derived CDR1 and CDR2 are MGHDK and SYGVNS. Trimming shortened V by 8 bases and J by 3 bases, and 10 bases separated the two germline ends. The CDR3 spells CASHEGDYGYTF. Here the CDR3 DNA reads TGTGCCAGCCATGAAGGGGACTATGGCTACACCTTC.

The rearrangement links TRBV7-8 to TRBJ1-5; the match to TRBD1 covers 8 bases. This CDR3 comprises 18 residues. Germline assignment: CDR1 SGHVS and CDR2 FQNEAQ. Germline trimming cut 1 base from V and 2 bases from J; bases unmatched to any gene: 10. CDR3 loop: CASSLGAGGAGGNQPQHF. CDR3 bases: TGTGCCAGCAGCTTAGGGGCAGGGGGCGCGGGCGGCAATCAGCCCCAGCATTTT.

The chain links TRBV29-1 to TRBJ2-3; TRBD2 aligns across 7 bases. Germline CDR1 SQVTM, CDR2 ANQGSEA. This CDR3 contains 13 residues. V gave up 8 bases and J gave up 4 bases; unmatched junction bases: 9. The CDR3 sequence is CSLGGSRSDTQYF. The DNA of the CDR3 is TGCAGCCTAGGCGGGAGCCGCTCAGATACGCAGTATTTT.

The chain links TRBV30 to TRBJ2-3, with D perhaps TRBD2 (5 bases). CDR3 size: 13 residues. Trimming left V 0 bases short and J 5 bases short, with 9 bases between. CDR1 GTSNPN and CDR2 SVGIG come from the germline V gene (reference sequence). The CDR3 loop is CAWSVGSVDTQYF. The CDR3 DNA follows: TGTGCCTGGAGTGTCGGTAGCGTAGATACGCAGTATTTT.

The CDR3 DNA reads TGCGCCAGCAGCTTGGGAGACAACAGCTACGAGCAGTACTTC. It translates to CASSLGDNSYEQYF. The chain has TRBV5-1 and TRBJ2-7; no clear D. This CDR3 contains 14 residues. CDR1 and CDR2 (germline): SGHRS, YFSETQ. Trimming stripped 0 bases from V and 3 bases from J, with 10 bases between.

This chain uses TRBV5-1 with TRBJ2-7; TRBD1 is a possible D gene (5 bases). Trimming left V 4 bases short and J 5 bases short, with 13 bases between. Germline CDR1 is SGHRS and CDR2 is YFSETQ. This CDR3 comprises 13 residues. CDR3 loop: CASSAQQGHEQYF. The CDR3 DNA reads TGCGCCAGCAGCGCTCAGCAGGGCCACGAGCAGTACTTC.

This chain connects TRBV19 to TRBJ2-2; 7 nucleotides match TRBD1. The germline gives CDR1 LNHDA, CDR2 SQIVND (reference sequence). The CDR3 is made up of 15 amino acids. V lost 5 bases to trimming and J lost 5 bases; unmatched junction nucleotides: 8. The CDR3 region is CASSPRTGETGELFF. The CDR3 bases are TGTGCCAGTAGTCCTCGCACAGGGGAAACCGGGGAGCTGTTTTTT. The full variable domain, completed using reference TRBV19 and TRBJ2-2, is DGGITQSPKYLFRKEGQNVTLSCEQNLNHDAMYWYRQDPGQGLRLIYYSQIVNDFQKGDIAEGYSVSREKKESFPLTVTSAQKNPTAFYLCASSPRTGETGELFFGEGSRLTVL.

DNA for the CDR3: TGTGCCAGTAGTATAGGACACCTCTATGGCTACACCTTC. It specifies CASSIGHLYGYTF. V is TRBV19 and J is TRBJ1-2; no clear D gene. The CDR3 sequence is 13 residues long. V lost 1 base to trimming and J lost 4 bases, with 7 bases between them. The V gene's germline CDR1 is LNHDA and CDR2 SQIVND (reference sequence).

The chain couples TRBV14 to TRBJ2-7, with D perhaps TRBD1 (6 bases). V shed 0 bases and J shed 2 bases, with 8 bases lying between them. Germline lookup yields CDR1 SGHDN and CDR2 FVKESK. The CDR3 covers 14 residues. The CDR3 DNA is TGTGCCAGCAGCCAAGACACAGGGACCTACGAGCAGTACTTC. Amino acids: CASSQDTGTYEQYF. Full variable domain (outside the CDR3, taken from reference TRBV14 and TRBJ2-7): EAGVTQFPSHSVIEKGQTVTLRCDPISGHDNLYWYRRVMGKEIKFLLHFVKESKQDESGMPNNRFLAERTGGTYSTLKVQPAELEDSGVYFCASSQDTGTYEQYFGPGTRLTVT.

The chain links TRBV19 to TRBJ1-2; D remains unclear. CDR1 and CDR2 (germline): LNHDA, SQIVND (reference sequence). Trimming left V 1 base short and J 1 base short, with 7 bases between. The CDR3 spans 14 residues. This CDR3 reads CASSIVADNYGYTF. The CDR3 coding sequence is TGTGCCAGTAGTATAGTAGCAGATAACTATGGCTACACCTTC.

The V and J genes are TRBV5-6 and TRBJ2-4; weak D call: TRBD2 (6 bases). Trimming shortened V by 0 bases and J by 8 bases, and 15 bases separated the two germline ends. Germline V gives CDR1 SGHDT, CDR2 YYEEEE. The CDR3 contains 15 residues. The CDR3 loop reads CASSLGSAWGDIQYF. The DNA of the CDR3 is TGTGCCAGCAGCTTGGGTAGCGCCTGGGGGGACATTCAGTACTTC.

The chain has TRBV19 and TRBJ1-5, with TRBD1 matching over 10 bases. CDR3 length equals 16 residues. The V gene's germline CDR1 is LNHDA and CDR2 SQIVND (reference sequence). The V and J ends lost 2 bases and 7 bases, in that order; junction bases with no gene match: 8. CDR3 in amino acids: CASSISKDRGQQPQHF. CDR3 nucleotides: TGTGCCAGTAGTATAAGTAAAGACAGGGGGCAACAGCCCCAGCATTTT.

This chain joins TRBV7-9 and TRBJ2-5; 7 bases line up with TRBD2. CDR1 is SEHNR, CDR2 FQNEAQ, per germline (reference sequence). The CDR3 runs to 14 residues. Trimming cost V 0 bases and J 6 bases; bases outside gene matches: 4. CDR3 sequence: CASSLAGGVKTQYF. The DNA of the CDR3 is TGTGCCAGCAGCTTAGCTGGGGGGGTCAAGACCCAGTACTTC.